The clone carrying this T cell receptor beta chain has at least ten counts. Axillary draining lymph nodes of breast cancer patients supplied the node samples. MiXCR, run by TCRdb on the multiplex PCR reads, gives a single entry per CDR3 protein. The sample has 150,000 to 200,000 distinct CDR3 sequences, approximately 30% seen once. The record originates from a study of breast tumors, draining lymph nodes, adjacent tissues. Sequencing used axillary lymph node tissue. This receptor was identified in a female donor with breast cancer. Some clones in this sample may be carry-over from other donors' samples.

The CDR3 bases are TGTGCCAGCAAGCGGGGGACTGAACCCTACGAGCAGTACTTC. It is translated as CASKRGTEPYEQYF. This chain uses TRBV5-5 with TRBJ2-7, with 8 positions matching TRBD2. Trimming cost V 6 bases and J 2 bases; bases outside gene matches: 7. The germline V gene has CDR1 SGHKS and CDR2 YYEKEE (reference sequence). This CDR3 is 14 amino acids long.